The TCR beta chain described here comes from a study of T cell responses to AZD1222 COVID-19 vaccine. Whole-study context: The study pooled second doses at about 4 or about 12 weeks.

The germline CDR1 and CDR2 sequences are SGHAT and FQNNGV. Trimming left V 4 bases short and J 5 bases short, with 18 bases between. The CDR3 is 16 residues long. Using immunoSEQ multiplex PCR, the repertoire was profiled, and TCRdb retains in-frame clones only, with some absent. The sample has fewer than 150,000 clones; 70% to 90% are singletons. The source is an adult in good health. V is TRBV11-2 and J is TRBJ2-1, with TRBD2 as a possible D gene (5 bases). The sample here was peripheral blood, taken on day 0 of AZD1222 vaccination. Here the CDR3 DNA reads TGTGCCAGCAGCTCCTCACTAGGTCCGAAGAACAATGAGCAGTTCTTC. Translating it yields CASSSSLGPKNNEQFF.